These 24 T cell receptor beta chains share one sample of origin, sequenced in a study of shared T cell receptors in the human thymus. Clones were sequenced by immunoSEQ multiplex PCR, and TCRdb holds only the in-frame ones, with some missing. Among about 660,000 clones listed, approximately 89% were seen once. The same data also went into a second study, on human thymus T cells.

Sequencing was carried out using thymocytes. These receptors all stem from a boy less than two years old with a congenital heart defect.

V and J are TRBV6-5 and TRBJ2-1, with a weak D call TRBD2 (6 bases). Trimming cost V 5 bases and J 6 bases, with 17 bases left between them. The CDR3 covers 15 residues. In germline, CDR1 is MNHEY, CDR2 SVGAGI. CDR3 sequence (DNA): TGTGCCAGCAGTCTTACTGGGGCGGGGAGCAATGAGCAGTTCTTC. Its translation is CASSLTGAGSNEQFF.

This chain connects TRBV6-6 to TRBJ2-7; TRBD1 might be the D (5 bases). CDR3 length equals 15 residues. In germline, CDR1 is MNHNY, CDR2 SVGAGI (reference sequence). The germline V and J ends were trimmed by 2 bases and 1 base, with 12 bases remaining between them. Written as DNA, the CDR3 is TGTGCCAGCAGTTACGGGGCTTTGGTATCCTACGAGCAGTACTTC. It specifies CASSYGALVSYEQYF.

This chain links TRBV10-1 with TRBJ2-7, with D maybe TRBD1 (6 bases). CDR1 WNHNN and CDR2 SYGVQD come from the germline V gene (reference sequence). The V gene lost 8 bases and the J gene lost 3 bases, with 14 bases spanning the gap. CDR3 size: 13 residues. CDR3 protein: CASERQGHYEQYF. The CDR3 DNA is TGCGCCAGCGAGCGGCAGGGGCACTACGAGCAGTACTTC.

As to this clone: This specimen includes other DNA sequences encoding the same CDR3. The chain joins TRBV25-1 to TRBJ1-6, with 8 bases identical to TRBD1. Trimming took 4 bases from V and 7 from J; bases not matched to a gene: 3. Per germline, CDR1 MGHDK and CDR2 SYGVNS. There are 14 residues in the CDR3. The CDR3 sequence: CASSGTGRNSPLHF. DNA of the CDR3: TGTGCCAGCAGTGGGACAGGGCGCAATTCACCCCTCCACTTT.

The chain joins TRBV7-2 to TRBJ2-2, with D possibly matching TRBD2 (6 bases). Trimming pared 1 base from V and 11 bases from J, leaving 23 bases between. Germline CDR1 reads SGHTA; CDR2 reads FQGNSA. The CDR3 covers 17 residues. CDR3 DNA sequence: TGTGCCAGCAGCTTAGATGACGGGAGAAAATCCCCGGTAGAGCTGTTTTTT. It is translated as CASSLDDGRKSPVELFF.

This clone was seen a handful of times. V gene TRBV28 combines with J gene TRBJ1-1, with D maybe TRBD1 (6 bases). The V end was cut by 2 bases, the J end by 6 bases, with 19 bases between. From germline, CDR1 is MDHEN and CDR2 SYDVKM. The CDR3 runs to 16 residues. For the CDR3, the DNA is TGTGCCAGCAGTTTAATATCCTACAGGGTGCGTCCTGAAGCTTTCTTT. As protein: CASSLISYRVRPEAFF. The full variable domain, its missing parts supplied by reference TRBV28 and TRBJ1-1, is DVKVTQSSRYLVKRTGEKVFLECVQDMDHENMFWYRQDPGLGLRLIYFSYDVKMKEKGDIPEGYSVSREKKERFSLILESASTNQTSMYLCASSLISYRVRPEAFFGQGTRLTVV.

The rearrangement joins TRBV7-2 to TRBJ1-5, with D unclear. The germline V and J ends were trimmed by 1 base and 6 bases, with 13 bases remaining between them. CDR1 SGHTA and CDR2 FQGNSA come from the germline V gene. The CDR3 contains 15 residues. The CDR3 loop is CASSLDLEAPQPQHF. CDR3 DNA sequence: TGTGCCAGCAGCTTAGACCTGGAGGCCCCTCAGCCCCAGCATTTT.

This clone was seen a single time. J is TRBJ2-1 and V is TRBV7-2; possibly TRBD1 for D (5 bases). Germline assignment: CDR1 SGHTA and CDR2 FQGNSA. This CDR3 contains 17 residues. V shed 1 base and J shed 7 bases, with 20 bases lying between them. This CDR3 is CASSLVARQTLGNEQFF. Here the CDR3 DNA reads TGTGCCAGCAGCTTAGTCGCCAGACAGACATTGGGGAATGAGCAGTTCTTC.

The chain couples TRBV7-6 to TRBJ2-3; 9 bases map to TRBD1. With 5 bases clipped from V and 5 bases from J, the junction kept 8 bases outside the gene matches. The germline CDR1 and CDR2 sequences are SGHVS and FNYEAQ. The length of the CDR3 is 15 residues. The CDR3 loop is CASSPWDREIDTQYF. The CDR3 DNA follows: TGTGCCAGCAGCCCCTGGGACAGGGAAATAGATACGCAGTATTTT.

The CDR3 sequence is CASSLSRGYYEQYF. CDR3 sequence (DNA): TGTGCCAGCAGTTTAAGCAGGGGGTACTACGAGCAGTACTTC. The rearrangement uses TRBV27 and TRBJ2-7; 7 nucleotides agree with TRBD1. Germline V gene lookup returns CDR1 MNHEY and CDR2 SMNVEV (reference sequence). The CDR3 is made up of 14 amino acids. J lost 3 bases, V lost 2 bases, and 4 bases had no gene match.

The chain links TRBV19 to TRBJ2-7, with a weak D call TRBD2 (5 bases). This CDR3 is built from 14 residues. Trimming left V 3 bases short and J 6 bases short, with 15 bases between. CDR1 and CDR2 from the germline V gene are LNHDA and SQIVND (reference sequence). CDR3 sequence: CASSMCSAGCEQYF. The CDR3 region has the DNA TGTGCCAGTAGTATGTGCTCTGCGGGCTGCGAGCAGTACTTC.

The chain uses TRBV13 and TRBJ2-1; 14 nucleotides agree with TRBD2. The ends lost 4 bases at V and 0 bases at J; junction bases unmatched: 11. CDR3 size: 20 residues. Germline assignment: CDR1 PRHDT and CDR2 FYEKMQ (reference sequence). The CDR3 here is CASSYLPGLAGVRSYNEQFF. CDR3 nucleotide sequence: TGTGCCAGCAGCTACTTACCGGGACTAGCGGGGGTACGCTCCTACAATGAGCAGTTCTTC.

This chain links TRBV28 with TRBJ1-4; tentatively, D is TRBD1 (5 bases). V dropped 3 bases and J dropped 7 bases, with 12 bases sitting between them. Germline-derived CDR1 and CDR2 are MDHEN and SYDVKM. The CDR3 consists of 14 residues. The CDR3 loop reads CASSLPGGGEKLFF. Written as DNA, the CDR3 is TGTGCCAGCAGTTTGCCGGGGGGTGGTGAAAAACTGTTTTTT.

J is TRBJ2-1 and V is TRBV25-1; TRBD2 matches 13 bases. CDR3 size: 14 residues. J was trimmed by 7 bases and V by 9 bases; bases with no gene match: 6. Looked up from germline, CDR1 is MGHDK and CDR2 is SYGVNS. CDR3 bases: TGTGCCAGTCAGGGACTAGCGGGACTAAATGAGCAGTTCTTC. Translated: CASQGLAGLNEQFF.

The rearrangement links TRBV6-5 to TRBJ2-1, with 7 bases fitting TRBD1. After removal of 2 bases from V and 4 bases from J, the junction contained 8 bases not matched to a gene. The length of the CDR3 is 16 residues. The germline CDR1 and CDR2 sequences are MNHEY and SVGAGI. This chain's CDR3 is CASSYQQGFRYNEQFF. The CDR3 DNA reads TGTGCCAGCAGTTACCAACAGGGGTTTAGGTACAATGAGCAGTTCTTC.

V gene TRBV7-3 combines with J gene TRBJ2-7; D might be TRBD1 (6 bases). Trimming cost V 0 bases and J 1 base, with 7 bases left between them. This CDR3 has 14 amino acids. In germline, CDR1 is SGHTA, CDR2 FQGTGA. CDR3 in amino acids: CASSLTGQSYEQYF. The DNA for the CDR3 is TGTGCCAGCAGCTTAACCGGACAGTCCTACGAGCAGTACTTC.

CDR3 amino acids: CASSLWDRGRTGELFF. DNA for the CDR3: TGTGCCAGCAGCTTATGGGACAGGGGGCGAACCGGGGAGCTGTTTTTT. V gene TRBV7-6 combines with J gene TRBJ2-2, with 12 bases aligning to TRBD1. The V gene end was trimmed by 2 bases and the J gene end by 5 bases; junction bases not matched to a gene: 3. Looked up from germline, CDR1 is SGHVS and CDR2 is FNYEAQ. The CDR3 sequence is 16 residues long. The entire variable domain, with the rest obtained from reference TRBV7-6 and TRBJ2-2, is as follows: GAGVSQSPRYKVTKRGQDVALRCDPISGHVSLYWYRQALGQGPEFLTYFNYEAQQDKSGLPNDRFSAERPEGSISTLTIQRTEQRDSAMYRCASSLWDRGRTGELFFGEGSRLTVL.

The rearrangement links TRBV5-5 to TRBJ2-1; 14 bases agree with TRBD2. V lost 10 bases and J lost 1; bases outside the gene matches: 7. Germline V gene sequence: CDR1 SGHKS, CDR2 YYEKEE (reference sequence). CDR3 length equals 16 residues. The CDR3 DNA reads TGTGCCTGCCCGGGACTAGCGGGAGTTTCCTACAATGAGCAGTTCTTC. Its protein is CACPGLAGVSYNEQFF.

The chain employs TRBV4-1 and TRBJ1-5; 7 positions match TRBD1. The germline V gene has CDR1 MGHRA and CDR2 YSYEKL. V was clipped by 1 base and J by 0 bases; unmatched bases: 9. The CDR3 contains 18 residues. The CDR3 nucleotides read TGCGCCAGCAGCCAAGGGACGGACAGGACAACTAGCAATCAGCCCCAGCATTTT. This gives the protein CASSQGTDRTTSNQPQHF.

This clone showed up just a few times. The chain uses TRBV18 and TRBJ2-7, with D possibly TRBD1 on 6 matching bases. Germline V lookup: CDR1 KGHSH, CDR2 LQKENI. Trimming took off 4 bases at V and 0 bases at J, with 19 bases between the two ends. The CDR3 is 17 amino acids. The CDR3 nucleotides are TGTGCCAGCTCACTCCGGATGGACAGCCTATTCTCCTACGAGCAGTACTTC. Protein: CASSLRMDSLFSYEQYF.

V and J are TRBV11-2 and TRBJ2-4, with D perhaps matching TRBD1 (6 bases). This CDR3 contains 16 residues. V shed 5 bases and J shed 0 bases, with 14 bases lying between them. Looked up from germline, CDR1 is SGHAT and CDR2 is FQNNGV. The CDR3 DNA follows: TGTGCCAGCAGCGGGCAGGGGAGACTAGCCAAAAACATTCAGTACTTC. Its protein is CASSGQGRLAKNIQYF.

This clone was seen just once. The chain joins TRBV7-3 to TRBJ2-3, with 9 bases that match TRBD2. This CDR3 is built from 16 residues. The ends lost 4 bases at V and 4 bases at J; junction bases unmatched: 9. CDR1 and CDR2 from the germline V gene are SGHTA and FQGTGA. CDR3 sequence: CASSSDFGGGADTQYF. DNA of the CDR3: TGTGCCAGCAGCTCCGACTTTGGCGGGGGGGCAGATACGCAGTATTTT.

The chain couples TRBV4-1 to TRBJ2-3; 12 positions agree with TRBD2. There are 17 residues in the CDR3. Per germline, CDR1 MGHRA and CDR2 YSYEKL. The V segment lost 2 bases and the J segment 7 bases; nucleotides outside the gene matches: 10. CDR3 nucleotides: TGCGCCAGCAGCCAACCCATACTAGCGGGGGGCCCACATACGCAGTATTTT. This sequence encodes CASSQPILAGGPHTQYF.

The J gene is TRBJ2-1, the V gene TRBV15, with 10 positions matching TRBD2. CDR1 and CDR2 from the germline V gene are LNHNV and YYDKDF (reference sequence). This CDR3 has 17 residues. After removal of 5 bases from V and 4 bases from J, the junction contained 11 bases not matched to a gene. CDR3 DNA sequence: TGTGCCACCAGCCGCACTAGCGGGGTGGGTAGATACAATGAGCAGTTCTTC. Encoded protein: CATSRTSGVGRYNEQFF.